These T cell receptor beta chains were read from a single sample in a study of cytomegalovirus exposure and HLA in healthy donors. The repertoire was sequenced with immunoSEQ multiplex PCR; TCRdb's copy has only in-frame clones and lacks some. The sample carries approximately 170,000 clones, approximately 80% recorded once. The sequenced sample was PBMCs. These receptors were obtained from a male donor in good health and CMV-seronegative. CDR3s include the opening cysteine and the closing phenylalanine or tryptophan. A D gene is named only where the DNA matches it firmly. The size field is filled for only some rows; it gives once, few, many or a size class.

d_call	clone_size	v_call	j_call	cdr3_nt	cdr3_aa
TRBD1	NA	TRBV5-8	TRBJ2-1	TGTGCCAGCAGTACGGGACAGGGGTCGGGCAATGAGCAGTTCTTC	CASSTGQGSGNEQFF
NA	NA	TRBV28	TRBJ1-5	TGTGCCAGCAAGAGGACACTTAATAGCAATCAGCCCCAGCATTTT	CASKRTLNSNQPQHF
TRBD1	once	TRBV28	TRBJ1-5	TGTGCCAGCAGTTTAACGGGACAGGGGTATCAGCCCCAGCATTTT	CASSLTGQGYQPQHF
TRBD1	NA	TRBV4-3	TRBJ2-7	TGCGCCAGCAGCCCTGGACAGGGGGGTTACGAGCAGTACTTC	CASSPGQGGYEQYF
TRBD1	NA	TRBV5-6	TRBJ2-4	TGTGCCAGCAGCCTACAGGGGGCTTGGGCCAAAAACATTCAGTACTTC	CASSLQGAWAKNIQYF
NA	NA	TRBV5-1	TRBJ1-4	TGCGCCAGCAGCTCCGGTGCCAATGAAAAACTGTTTTTT	CASSSGANEKLFF
NA	NA	TRBV28	TRBJ1-5	TGTGCCAGCAGTTTTCCCGGGACATCGAGCAATCAGCCCCAGCATTTT	CASSFPGTSSNQPQHF
TRBD1	NA	TRBV18	TRBJ2-2	TGTGCCAGCTCGGACAGGGGACCCACCGGGGAGCTGTTTTTT	CASSDRGPTGELFF
NA	NA	TRBV7-2	TRBJ1-4	TGTGCCAGCAGCTTAGCGCGGGGGGGTTTAGGAGAAAAACTGTTTTTT	CASSLARGGLGEKLFF
NA	NA	TRBV6-5	TRBJ2-2	TGTGCCAGCAGTTACTCTCCCGGGTCCCCCGGGGAGCTGTTTTTT	CASSYSPGSPGELFF
TRBD1	NA	TRBV10-3	TRBJ1-6	TGTGCCATCAGTCCGTACGGTGAGACAGGGGCTAAGTCACCCCTCCACTTT	CAISPYGETGAKSPLHF
NA	NA	TRBV7-2	TRBJ2-7	TGTGCCAGCAGCCCCAAGCCGTGGCGCGGGGAGTCCGAGCAGTACTTC	CASSPKPWRGESEQYF
NA	NA	TRBV28	TRBJ1-1	TGTGCCAGCAGTTTAGACGGGGGTGAAGCTTTCTTT	CASSLDGGEAFF
NA	NA	TRBV6-6	TRBJ2-3	TGTGCCAGCATCGAGCAGGGCAGCACAGATACGCAGTATTTT	CASIEQGSTDTQYF
NA	NA	TRBV28	TRBJ1-2	TGTGCCAGCAGGCGGCAGGGACTCCTTCGAGGCTATGGCTACACCTTC	CASRRQGLLRGYGYTF
NA	NA	TRBV6-5	TRBJ2-2	TGTGCCAGCAGTTACGGGGCAGGGAACACCGGGGAGCTGTTTTTT	CASSYGAGNTGELFF
NA	once	TRBV11-1	TRBJ1-4	TGTGCCAGCAGCTTAGCGAGCGGCCTTAATGAAAAACTGTTTTTT	CASSLASGLNEKLFF
NA	few	TRBV7-9	TRBJ1-1	TGTGCCAGCAGCGGACAGACTGAAGCTTTCTTT	CASSGQTEAFF
NA	NA	TRBV9	TRBJ2-7	TGTGCCAGCAGCGTAGCCCGACAGGTCCACTACGAGCAGTACTTC	CASSVARQVHYEQYF
TRBD1	NA	TRBV7-2	TRBJ1-1	TGTGCCAGCAGCTCGAGGGGGCAGATGAACACTGAAGCTTTCTTT	CASSSRGQMNTEAFF
NA	NA	TRBV5-1	TRBJ2-5	TGCGCCAGCAGCCAAAACCCAGGAATGCAGGAGACCCAGTACTTC	CASSQNPGMQETQYF
NA	few	TRBV4-3	TRBJ1-2	TGCGCCAGCAGCCAAATAACAGGGATTAGCTATGGCTACACCTTC	CASSQITGISYGYTF
TRBD1	few	TRBV5-1	TRBJ1-2	TGCGCCAGCAGCTTAACGCAACAGGGGGGCGAAGGCTACACCTTC	CASSLTQQGGEGYTF
NA	NA	TRBV10-1	TRBJ2-7	TGCGCCAGCAGTGCACAGGCGCCCTCCTACGAGCAGTACTTC	CASSAQAPSYEQYF
TRBD2	NA	TRBV5-6	TRBJ2-5	TGTGCCAGCAGCTTCGCGGGGGGGGCGGGTGAGACCCAGTACTTC	CASSFAGGAGETQYF
NA	NA	TRBV7-8	TRBJ2-5	TGTGCCAGCAGCCCCGAGGTGTTAGCCCAAGAGACCCAGTACTTC	CASSPEVLAQETQYF
TRBD2	NA	TRBV7-9	TRBJ2-7	TGTGCCAGCAGCCCCGGGGGGACTACTTACGAGCAGTACTTC	CASSPGGTTYEQYF
NA	NA	TRBV19	TRBJ1-5	TGTGCCAGTAGTATTATGGAGGGACTAGAGAATCAGCCCCAGCATTTT	CASSIMEGLENQPQHF
NA	NA	TRBV5-4	TRBJ2-2	TGTGCCAGCAGCATAGACGGGTCCGGGGAGCTGTTTTTT	CASSIDGSGELFF
NA	NA	TRBV7-3	TRBJ2-3	TGTGCCAGCAGCTCCCCGGGGATTTCAGATACGCAGTATTTT	CASSSPGISDTQYF
NA	NA	TRBV2	TRBJ1-3	TGTGCCAGCAGAGACACGGGAGAGCCTGGAAACACCATATATTTT	CASRDTGEPGNTIYF
NA	NA	TRBV19	TRBJ2-2	TGTGCCAGTAGTGCCACTAACACCGGGGAGCTGTTTTTT	CASSATNTGELFF
TRBD1	NA	TRBV5-1	TRBJ2-5	TGCGCCAGCAGCTTTAACAGGGGAGAAGAGACCCAGTACTTC	CASSFNRGEETQYF
TRBD1	NA	TRBV7-9	TRBJ1-2	TGTTCCAGCAGCTCTGACAGGGCCCAAGAATTCTATGGCTACACCTTC	CSSSSDRAQEFYGYTF
TRBD1	NA	TRBV6-5	TRBJ2-1	TGTGCCAGCAGCCCGGACAGGGCGGCGTACAATGAGCAGTTCTTC	CASSPDRAAYNEQFF
TRBD1	NA	TRBV7-2	TRBJ1-3	TGTGCCAGCAGCCTTCGACAGGGGGCGCAGGGAAACACCATATATTTT	CASSLRQGAQGNTIYF
TRBD1	NA	TRBV2	TRBJ2-7	TGTGCCAGCAGAGAGGACAGGGCGGCCTACGAGCAGTACTTC	CASREDRAAYEQYF
TRBD2	NA	TRBV7-9	TRBJ2-7	TGTGCCAGCAGCTTATACGGACTAGCGGGGGACTCCTACGAGCAGTACTTC	CASSLYGLAGDSYEQYF
TRBD1	NA	TRBV6-1	TRBJ2-7	TGTGCCAGCAGTAAACAGGGGTGCGAGCAGTACTTC	CASSKQGCEQYF
NA	NA	TRBV4-3	TRBJ2-3	TGCGCCAGCAGCCAAGGCCGGGACTTGAACACAGATACGCAGTATTTT	CASSQGRDLNTDTQYF
NA	few	TRBV30	TRBJ2-2	TGTGCCTGGAGGTCACAGGGAATCTCCGGGGAGCTGTTTTTT	CAWRSQGISGELFF
NA	NA	TRBV7-2	TRBJ2-2	TGTGCCAGCAGCTTAGCAGCGATGAACACCGGGGAGCTGTTTTTT	CASSLAAMNTGELFF
TRBD1	NA	TRBV28	TRBJ2-3	TGTGCCAGCAGTTCCTCAGGGACAGGGAGAGATACGCAGTATTTT	CASSSSGTGRDTQYF
NA	NA	TRBV2	TRBJ2-7	TGTGCCAGCAGGGTCAGGGGTGATGAGCAGTACTTC	CASRVRGDEQYF